These 2 T cell receptor beta chains originate from one sample sequenced in a study of T-cell reconstitution after alpha-beta-depleted transplantation in children. Unique molecular identifiers were used to barcode this TCRbeta library. MiXCR, applied by TCRdb to the PCR reads, yields one record per CDR3 protein. The table records a few hundred thousand distinct CDR3 sequences, approximately 10% of them present only once. Source: PBMCs from the stem cell graft donor, taken from the stem cell graft. These TCRs come from a human donor who donated a stem cell graft to a child with acute lymphoblastic leukemia.

With regard to this clonotype: Relative to the germline gene, one junction end is altered; a read error may explain this. V usage is TRBV7-2 and J usage is TRBJ1-5; D is ambiguous. This CDR3 region has 14 residues. Germline V gene sequence: CDR1 SGHTA, CDR2 FQGNSA. The CDR3 bases are TGTGCCAGCAGCTCCATCAATAGCAAACAGCCCCAGCATTTT. Amino acid sequence: CASSSINSKQPQHF.

The genes are TRBV27 and TRBJ2-1; 9 positions match TRBD2. The J segment lost 8 bases and the V segment lost 4 bases, leaving 12 bases of the junction unmatched. The germline CDR1 and CDR2 sequences are MNHEY and SMNVEV (reference sequence). The CDR3 is 16 amino acids. The chain's CDR3 is CASSSRGAGGRDEQFF. As DNA, the CDR3 is TGTGCCAGCAGTTCCCGGGGAGCGGGGGGAAGGGATGAGCAGTTCTTC.